The clone carrying this TCR beta chain was seen many times. The data originate from a study of blood T cells in healthy people across ages. The second PCR ran roughly 6 to 12 cycles with a sample-barcoded 5' primer and J-beta primers. TCRdb used MiXCR to reprocess the 5' RACE reads, holding one entry per CDR3 protein. The sample includes some 800,000 distinct CDR3 sequences, under 45% of them seen just once. This CDR3 is built from 14 residues. CDR1 and CDR2 from the germline V gene are DFQATT and SNEGSKA (reference sequence). V was trimmed by 2 bases and J by 2 bases, leaving 7 bases between them. The sequence was collected from a man aged 60 to 75 in good health. The chain employs TRBV20-1 and TRBJ2-6; the D is unclear. Sample: blood. CDR3 DNA sequence: TGCAGTGCTAGAAGTGTGGCTGGGGCCAACGTCCTGACTTTC. It codes for CSARSVAGANVLTF.